Listed below are T cell receptor beta chains from one sample, sequenced in a study of T cell repertoires in cytomegalovirus infection. These receptors have no identified antigens. In TCRdb, the reads were re-called with MiXCR into one record per CDR3 protein. The data show 680,000 or so distinct CDR3 sequences, 30% to 35% seen once. The sequencing used cultured PBMCs, collected from culture after CMV antigen stimulation. These receptors all stem from a human donor in good health (CMV status not recorded). Some clones in this sample may be carry-over from other donors' samples. CDR3s include the opening cysteine and the closing phenylalanine or tryptophan. A D gene is named only where the DNA matches it firmly. Clone size is stated in some rows and not others, as once, few, many or a class when expanded.

v_gene	abundance	d_gene	j_gene	CDR3aa	CDR3nt
TRBV7-9	.	.	TRBJ2-2	CASSSTRAGELFF	TGTGCCAGCAGCTCAACTAGAGCCGGGGAGCTGTTTTTT
TRBV7-2	.	TRBD1	TRBJ1-2	CASSPTTGLGYTF	TGTGCCAGCAGCCCTACGACAGGGTTAGGCTACACCTTC
TRBV7-2	many	TRBD1	TRBJ1-5	CASSLTGGGQPQHF	TGTGCCAGCAGCTTGACAGGGGGCGGTCAGCCCCAGCATTTT
TRBV10-3	few	TRBD2	TRBJ2-1	CAIRGTSGRPPKSNEQFF	TGTGCCATCAGGGGGACTAGCGGGAGGCCCCCAAAATCCAATGAGCAGTTCTTC
TRBV7-2	few	TRBD2	TRBJ2-1	CASGGGSGRLNEQFF	TGTGCCAGCGGGGGGGGTAGCGGGAGATTGAATGAGCAGTTCTTC
TRBV15	.	TRBD1	TRBJ2-1	CATSRDPDRETYNEQFF	TGTGCCACCAGCAGAGACCCGGACAGGGAAACCTACAATGAGCAGTTCTTC
TRBV11-3	.	TRBD1	TRBJ2-2	CASSVRDRVSNTGELFF	TGTGCCAGCAGCGTCCGGGACAGGGTTTCGAACACCGGGGAGCTGTTTTTT
TRBV19	.	TRBD1	TRBJ2-7	CASSTRQGAVEQYF	TGTGCCAGTAGTACCCGACAGGGGGCTGTAGAGCAGTACTTC
TRBV19	few	.	TRBJ1-1	CASTLGVTEAFF	TGTGCCAGTACTTTGGGGGTGACTGAAGCTTTCTTT
TRBV7-8	many	.	TRBJ2-5	CASSLGTETQYF	TGTGCCAGCAGCTTAGGTACAGAGACCCAGTACTTC
TRBV2	.	.	TRBJ2-7	CASSARMPGGFTYEQYF	TGTGCCAGCAGTGCCCGAATGCCCGGGGGATTTACCTACGAGCAGTACTTC